Each of the 24 T cell receptor beta chains below was sequenced from the same sample in a study of T cell responses to AZD1222 COVID-19 vaccine. This table comes from immunoSEQ multiplex PCR, and its TCRdb copy is limited to in-frame clones, with some not included. The sample lists approximately 160,000 clones; around 88% were seen once. Sequencing was performed on peripheral blood, taken on day 0 of AZD1222 vaccination. Receptor source: an adult in good health.

The chain has TRBV5-6 and TRBJ1-1; the D gene is possibly TRBD1 (5 bases). There are 14 residues in the CDR3. Trimming removed 4 bases from V and 4 bases from J, with 14 bases in between. Germline lookup yields CDR1 SGHDT and CDR2 YYEEEE. The CDR3 here is CASSAQVGATEAFF. The CDR3 DNA follows: TGTGCCAGCAGCGCCCAAGTAGGGGCCACTGAAGCTTTCTTT.

J is TRBJ1-5 and V is TRBV5-1; D is unclear. The CDR3 loop spans 13 amino acids. Deletions cut 1 base from V and 0 bases from J, with 2 bases between. Germline loops: CDR1 SGHRS, CDR2 YFSETQ. The CDR3 bases are TGCGCCAGCAGCTTGACTAGCAATCAGCCCCAGCATTTT. Protein product: CASSLTSNQPQHF.

V and J are TRBV3-1 (or the pseudogene TRBV3-2) and TRBJ1-1, with D perhaps TRBD1 (5 bases). This CDR3 spans 14 amino acids. The germline V gene encodes CDR1 LGHDT and CDR2 YNNKEL (reference sequence). The germline V and J ends were trimmed by 5 bases and 2 bases, with 12 bases remaining between them. The CDR3 nucleotides read TGTGCCAGCAGCTTGGGGACGTTAAACACTGAAGCTTTCTTT. Translation gives CASSLGTLNTEAFF.

The chain is built from TRBV5-6 and TRBJ2-7; 8 bases are a match to TRBD2. Per germline, CDR1 SGHDT and CDR2 YYEEEE. V shed 0 bases and J 2 bases; nucleotides not matched to a gene: 7. This CDR3 region has 16 residues. Here the CDR3 DNA reads TGTGCCAGCAGCTTGGGAGTTCGGGGACTAGCCTACGAGCAGTACTTC. Protein: CASSLGVRGLAYEQYF.

The rearrangement links TRBV29-1 to TRBJ2-7; D is perhaps TRBD2 (6 bases). Germline values: CDR1 SQVTM, CDR2 ANQGSEA. V was cut by 7 bases and J by 0 bases, with 13 bases left in between. CDR3 length: 13 residues. The CDR3 reads CSALSGFSYEQYF. The CDR3 DNA reads TGCAGCGCCCTTAGCGGATTCTCCTACGAGCAGTACTTC.

The chain uses TRBV6-1 and TRBJ1-3; the D gene is possibly TRBD1 (6 bases). The ends were cut back, 4 bases at V and 0 bases at J, with 13 bases in the middle. The CDR3 has 16 amino acids. CDR1 is MNHNS, CDR2 SASEGT, per germline. In nucleotides, the CDR3 is TGTGCCAGCAGTGGCCAACAGGGACCCTCTGGAAACACCATATATTTT. Translated, it gives CASSGQQGPSGNTIYF.

The chain uses TRBV9 and TRBJ1-2, with D tentatively TRBD1 (5 bases). V lost 4 bases and J lost 8, with 12 bases in between. CDR1 SGDLS and CDR2 YYNGEE come from the germline V gene. This CDR3 comprises 12 residues. CDR3 bases: TGTGCCAGCAGCCCTCGGACAAGCGGCTACACCTTC. Translating it yields CASSPRTSGYTF.

This chain connects TRBV28 to TRBJ2-1; D might be TRBD2 (6 bases). The CDR3 extends over 15 amino acids. Germline CDR1 and CDR2: MDHEN and SYDVKM. The V and J ends lost 3 bases and 9 bases respectively, with 18 bases between them. CDR3 bases: TGTGCCAGCAGTTTTAGGGGCCAGGGAGGTGGTGAGCAGTTCTTC. This codes for CASSFRGQGGGEQFF.

V usage is TRBV4-2 and J usage is TRBJ1-1; no reliable D call. This CDR3 has 14 amino acids. Trimming cost V 4 bases and J 1 base, with 10 bases left between them. CDR1 and CDR2 (germline): LGHNA, YNFKEQ. This CDR3 is CASSLKRQNTEAFF. In DNA, the CDR3 is TGTGCCAGCAGCCTAAAGAGGCAGAACACTGAAGCTTTCTTT.

The chain links TRBV25-1 to TRBJ2-3; 10 bases agree with TRBD1. CDR1 MGHDK and CDR2 SYGVNS come from the germline V gene. V shed 8 bases and J 1 base; nucleotides not matched to a gene: 0. The CDR3 covers 13 residues. CDR3 nucleotides: TGTGCCAGCGGACAGGGGGGCACAGATACGCAGTATTTT. Protein sequence: CASGQGGTDTQYF.

The chain is built from TRBV6-6 and TRBJ1-2; D is possibly TRBD1 (5 bases). This CDR3 has 13 amino acids. Trimming left V 8 bases short and J 4 bases short, with 14 bases between. The germline V gene has CDR1 MNHNY and CDR2 SVGAGI (reference sequence). The CDR3 sequence: CASRGQGGYGYTF. The CDR3 DNA reads as TGTGCCAGCCGAGGGCAGGGAGGCTATGGCTACACCTTC.

The V and J genes are TRBV3-1 (or the pseudogene TRBV3-2) and TRBJ2-1; no firm D call. Per the germline V gene, CDR1 is LGHDT and CDR2 is YNNKEL (reference sequence). CDR3 size: 15 residues. V gave up 5 bases and J gave up 4 bases, with 15 bases separating them. Written as DNA, the CDR3 is TGTGCCAGCAGCTTCCTAGGTTCAAAATACAATGAGCAGTTCTTC. Translated: CASSFLGSKYNEQFF.

The V call is TRBV6-5, the J call TRBJ2-3; D gene ambiguous. Trimming pared 8 bases from V and 6 bases from J, leaving 18 bases between. The CDR3 covers 14 residues. From germline, CDR1 is MNHEY and CDR2 SVGAGI. The CDR3 spells CASALSQWMDTQYF. CDR3 in DNA: TGTGCCAGCGCTTTGTCCCAGTGGATGGATACGCAGTATTTT.

This chain links TRBV7-2 with TRBJ2-3; TRBD2 matches at 12 bases. V was clipped by 4 bases and J by 6 bases; unmatched bases: 2. Looked up from germline, CDR1 is SGHTA and CDR2 is FQGNSA. This CDR3 is 14 amino acids long. This CDR3 is CASSSSGRGDTQYF. In nucleotides, the CDR3 is TGTGCCAGCAGCTCTAGCGGGAGGGGTGATACGCAGTATTTT.

This chain links TRBV6-5 with TRBJ1-5, with D unclear. Germline loops: CDR1 MNHEY, CDR2 SVGAGI. The germline V and J ends were trimmed by 2 bases and 0 bases, with 8 bases remaining between them. The CDR3 has 15 amino acids. CDR3 protein: CASSYAVDSNQPQHF. The CDR3, as DNA: TGTGCCAGCAGTTACGCGGTGGATAGCAATCAGCCCCAGCATTTT.

The chain couples TRBV5-4 to TRBJ1-1, with D unclear. Trimming shortened V by 0 bases and J by 2 bases, and 11 bases separated the two germline ends. CDR1 is SGHNT, CDR2 YYREEE, per germline (reference sequence). This CDR3 has 15 residues. This chain's CDR3 is CASSLGEWINTEAFF. The CDR3 DNA sequence: TGTGCCAGCAGCTTGGGGGAATGGATCAACACTGAAGCTTTCTTT.

The rearrangement joins TRBV19 to TRBJ2-3; TRBD2 matches at 8 bases. The trim removed 8 bases at V and 1 base at J, leaving 8 bases unmatched. Germline V gene sequence: CDR1 LNHDA, CDR2 SQIVND (reference sequence). The CDR3 is made up of 15 amino acids. CDR3 amino acids: CASEVAGHRTDTQYF. CDR3 DNA: TGTGCCAGTGAAGTAGCGGGACACCGCACAGATACGCAGTATTTT.

The V gene is TRBV7-9, the J gene TRBJ2-3, with D possibly TRBD2 on 5 matching bases. This CDR3 contains 14 residues. Trimming cost V 5 bases and J 7 bases, with 16 bases left between them. Germline-derived CDR1 and CDR2 are SEHNR and FQNEAQ (reference sequence). CDR3 sequence reads: CASSPPRGPYTQYF. The CDR3 bases are TGTGCCAGCAGCCCTCCTCGGGGTCCTTATACGCAGTATTTT.

The chain recombines TRBV3-1 (or the pseudogene TRBV3-2) with TRBJ2-5; D is unresolved. The V end was cut by 6 bases, the J end by 1 base, with 9 bases between. CDR1 and CDR2 (germline): LGHDT, YNNKEL (reference sequence). CDR3 size: 13 residues. The CDR3 reads CASSRPGQETQYF. In DNA, the CDR3 is TGTGCCAGCAGTAGACCGGGCCAAGAGACCCAGTACTTC.

This clone was observed at least ten times. The V and J genes are TRBV10-3 and TRBJ1-3; D call uncertain. V dropped 10 bases and J dropped 0 bases, with 19 bases sitting between them. The length of the CDR3 is 16 residues. CDR1 is ENHRY and CDR2 is SYGVKD in the germline V gene. The CDR3 DNA reads TGTGCCACCACGCCGGCTGGACCCAACTCTGGAAACACCATATATTTT. Amino acid sequence: CATTPAGPNSGNTIYF.

The rearrangement links TRBV7-2 to TRBJ1-1; possibly TRBD1 for D (5 bases). V was cut by 1 base and J by 0 bases, with 6 bases left in between. The CDR3 is 14 residues long. Per germline, CDR1 SGHTA and CDR2 FQGNSA. CDR3 sequence (DNA): TGTGCCAGCAGCTTAGAGGGGATGAACACTGAAGCTTTCTTT. It yields the protein CASSLEGMNTEAFF.

This clone has only one observation. Relative to the germline gene, one junction end is altered; a read error may explain this. The chain links TRBV7-7 to TRBJ2-1; 8 nucleotides agree with TRBD1. CDR1 SSHAT and CDR2 FNYEAQ come from the germline V gene (reference sequence). This CDR3 region has 14 residues. The CDR3 DNA sequence: TGTGCTAGCAGCCCGACAGGGGTCTACAATGAGCAGTTCTTC. It codes for CASSPTGVYNEQFF.

The V call is TRBV30, the J call TRBJ1-1; tentatively, D is TRBD1 (5 bases). V shed 0 bases and J shed 3 bases, with 11 bases lying between them. The CDR3 extends over 14 amino acids. CDR1 is GTSNPN and CDR2 is SVGIG in the germline V gene (reference sequence). CDR3 region: CAWSVRRGYTEAFF. CDR3 nucleotide sequence: TGTGCCTGGAGTGTACGAAGGGGTTACACTGAAGCTTTCTTT.

The chain is built from TRBV7-9 and TRBJ1-2; D ambiguous. Trimming took 5 bases from V and 2 from J, leaving 9 bases between them. CDR3 length: 13 residues. Germline V gene sequence: CDR1 SEHNR, CDR2 FQNEAQ (reference sequence). CDR3 residues: CASSPDVNYGYTF. In nucleotides, the CDR3 is TGTGCCAGCAGCCCCGACGTCAACTATGGCTACACCTTC.